In its sample, the clone carrying this TCR beta chain is medium-sized. Its cognate antigen is unknown. Multiplex touch-down PCR with TRB-A/B primers amplified rearranged V-D-J TRB sequences. One entry per CDR3 protein results from TCRdb running MiXCR on the multiplex PCR reads. The sample has about 4,300 distinct CDR3 sequences, 25% to 35% seen once. This entry belongs to a study of T cell repertoires in aging, cancer and after chemotherapy. Findings and caveats of the study: Rebound thymic output was suggested by rising median generation probability during chemotherapy in each cancer cohort.

TCR beta rearrangements were amplified from peripheral blood genomic DNA. Unmatched junction bases numbered 7, after V lost 2 bases and J lost 0 bases. The length of the CDR3 is 18 residues. The origin of this receptor is a human donor in good health. The chain carries TRBV12-3 or TRBV12-4 and TRBJ2-6, with 7 bases fitting TRBD1. The sequencing input was blood. The CDR3 loop reads CASSLSGTVLSGANVLTF. The CDR3 DNA reads as TGTGCCAGCAGTTTATCCGGGACAGTCCTCTCTGGGGCCAACGTCCTGACTTTC.